These 31 T cell receptor beta chains share one sample of origin, sequenced in a study of T-cell reconstitution after alpha-beta-depleted transplantation in children. Using unique molecular identifiers, the investigators prepared the TCRbeta library. TCRdb used MiXCR to reprocess the PCR reads, holding one entry per CDR3 protein. The profile covers some 550,000 distinct CDR3 sequences, with approximately 20% appearing a single time and more than 2.5% taken by the ten largest. The sample consisted of PBMCs from the stem cell graft donor, taken from the stem cell graft. The receptors shown here come from a human donor who donated a stem cell graft to a child with acute lymphoblastic leukemia.

This clonotype was recorded a few times. J is TRBJ2-7 and V is TRBV27; D ambiguous. CDR3 length equals 13 residues. Per the germline V gene, CDR1 is MNHEY and CDR2 is SMNVEV (reference sequence). Between the trimmed V and J ends, which lost 2 bases and 2 bases, there was a span of 7 bases. CDR3 nucleotides: TGTGCCAGCAGTTTAGGCTATCCCTACGAGCAGTACTTC. This gives the protein CASSLGYPYEQYF.

Only a few counts were recorded for this clonotype. The rearrangement links TRBV5-1 to TRBJ1-2; TRBD1 aligns across 7 bases. CDR3 length equals 13 residues. Germline lookup yields CDR1 SGHRS and CDR2 YFSETQ. V was pared by 5 bases and J by 4 bases, with 5 bases of the junction left unmatched. This CDR3 is CASRAGGVYGYTF. In nucleotides, the CDR3 is TGCGCCAGCAGGGCAGGGGGAGTCTATGGCTACACCTTC. The full variable domain, its missing parts supplied by reference TRBV5-1 and TRBJ1-2, is KAGVTQTPRYLIKTRGQQVTLSCSPISGHRSVSWYQQTPGQGLQFLFEYFSETQRNKGNFPGRFSGRQFSNSRSEMNVSTLELGDSALYLCASRAGGVYGYTFGSGTRLTVV.

The CDR3 DNA reads as TGTGCCAGCAGTTACGGGTGGACAGCTTATAACGAAAAACTGTTTTTT. As protein: CASSYGWTAYNEKLFF. The chain uses TRBV6-5 and TRBJ1-4; the D gene is possibly TRBD1 (6 bases). Trimming took off 2 bases at V and 8 bases at J, with 18 bases between the two ends. The CDR3 spans 16 residues. The germline V gene encodes CDR1 MNHEY and CDR2 SVGAGI.

This clonotype was seen only a few times. The V gene is TRBV4-2, the J gene TRBJ2-7; 9 bases agree with TRBD2. This CDR3 has 18 residues. V lost 0 bases and J lost 4; bases outside the gene matches: 13. CDR1 is LGHNA, CDR2 YNFKEQ, per germline. CDR3 region: CASSQESLFASGTYEQYF. The CDR3 nucleotides read TGTGCCAGCAGCCAAGAATCACTTTTCGCTAGCGGGACGTACGAGCAGTACTTC.

In this sample, this clonotype turned up many times. The chain joins TRBV12-3 or TRBV12-4 to TRBJ2-7; no clear D gene. V lost 5 bases to trimming and J lost 4 bases, with 6 bases between them. This CDR3 has 11 residues. Here the CDR3 reads CASSTVYEQYF. For the CDR3, the DNA is TGTGCCAGCAGTACAGTTTACGAGCAGTACTTC.

The chain employs TRBV5-6 and TRBJ1-2; D is uncertain. The CDR3 is 13 amino acids. Per germline, CDR1 SGHDT and CDR2 YYEEEE. V was shortened by 0 bases and J by 5 bases, with 8 bases between the two germline ends. DNA of the CDR3: TGTGCCAGCAGCTTGGCCGCCAGATATGGCTACACCTTC. This translates into CASSLAARYGYTF.

The chain uses TRBV5-1 and TRBJ2-7; 8 nucleotides agree with TRBD1. CDR1 is SGHRS, CDR2 YFSETQ, per germline. CDR3 length equals 15 residues. V was pared by 6 bases and J by 2 bases, with 10 bases of the junction left unmatched. The CDR3 nucleotides are TGCGCCAGCACCCCGTACGGACAGGGTCCCTACGAGCAGTACTTC. Its protein product is CASTPYGQGPYEQYF.

This clonotype occurred a few times. The chain employs TRBV20-1 and TRBJ2-3; 7 bases match TRBD2. Germline CDR1 is DFQATT and CDR2 is SNEGSKA (reference sequence). CDR3 length: 12 amino acids. CDR3 nucleotide sequence: TGCAGCACGGGGGGAGGCACAGATACGCAGTATTTT. Amino acids: CSTGGGTDTQYF.

There are many counts of this clonotype. The chain combines TRBV29-1 with TRBJ2-3; no reliable D call. Trimming left V 5 bases short and J 0 bases short, with 6 bases between. Per germline, CDR1 SQVTM and CDR2 ANQGSEA. This CDR3 comprises 12 residues. CDR3 in DNA: TGCAGCGTTTACGCTAGCACAGATACGCAGTATTTT. Amino acid sequence: CSVYASTDTQYF.

Many counts were recorded for this clonotype. The chain carries TRBV5-1 and TRBJ2-2, with 8 nucleotides matching TRBD1. CDR1 and CDR2 from the germline V gene are SGHRS and YFSETQ. The CDR3 runs 16 residues. The V gene end was trimmed by 4 bases and the J gene end by 3 bases; junction bases not matched to a gene: 8. CDR3 nucleotide sequence: TGCGCCAGCAGCCCGTCAGGGGGCTATTACACCGGGGAGCTGTTTTTT. It is translated as CASSPSGGYYTGELFF. The full variable domain, its missing parts supplied by reference TRBV5-1 and TRBJ2-2, is KAGVTQTPRYLIKTRGQQVTLSCSPISGHRSVSWYQQTPGQGLQFLFEYFSETQRNKGNFPGRFSGRQFSNSRSEMNVSTLELGDSALYLCASSPSGGYYTGELFFGEGSRLTVL.

The chain uses TRBV12-3 or TRBV12-4 and TRBJ2-7; D possibly corresponds to TRBD1 (6 bases). Trimming took off 5 bases at V and 3 bases at J, with 17 bases between the two ends. The length of the CDR3 is 15 residues. CDR3 nucleotide sequence: TGTGCCAGCAGTCCAACCGGGACAACATTCTACGAGCAGTACTTC. Amino acids: CASSPTGTTFYEQYF.

This clonotype was observed a handful of times. CDR3 nucleotide sequence: TGCAGCGTTCAGAAAACTAATGAAAAACTGTTTTTT. This sequence encodes CSVQKTNEKLFF. The V call is TRBV29-1, the J call TRBJ1-4; D is undetermined. CDR3 length equals 12 residues. Germline values: CDR1 SQVTM, CDR2 ANQGSEA. V was pared by 5 bases and J by 1 base, with 5 bases between.

This chain uses TRBV7-9 with TRBJ2-3; D gene uncertain. CDR1 is SEHNR and CDR2 is FQNEAQ in the germline V gene (reference sequence). V was pared by 5 bases and J by 6 bases, with 9 bases between. The CDR3 is 12 amino acids. CDR3 in DNA: TGTGCCAGCAGCCCTCCGCCGGATACGCAGTATTTT. This encodes CASSPPPDTQYF.

This clonotype was observed a handful of times. This chain uses TRBV21-1 with TRBJ1-3; TRBD1 reflects the table's D call only, with no check against the DNA. TRBV21-1 is a pseudogene. The CDR3 spans 20 residues. The CDR3 here is CASSDSPSDGTPMTGNTIYF. The CDR3 DNA follows: TGTGCCAGCAGCGATTCCCCCTCGGATGGGACGCCTATGACTGGAAACACCATATATTTT.

In its sample, this clonotype was seen a few times. J is TRBJ2-1 and V is TRBV7-9, with 7 bases lining up with TRBD2. This CDR3 is 16 amino acids long. Germline assignment: CDR1 SEHNR and CDR2 FQNEAQ (reference sequence). Trimming removed 7 bases from V and 15 bases from J; junction bases left unmatched: 24. For the CDR3, the DNA is TGTGCCAGCAACGATCTACTAGCGACGACCCCCAGTCAAGCGTTCTTC. Its translation: CASNDLLATTPSQAFF.

This clonotype was detected a few times. The rearrangement joins TRBV5-1 to TRBJ2-7; D gene unclear. Trimming shortened V by 2 bases and J by 2 bases, and 11 bases separated the two germline ends. The CDR3 contains 14 residues. Germline V lookup: CDR1 SGHRS, CDR2 YFSETQ. The CDR3 reads CASSFSGIPYEQYF. The CDR3 nucleotides are TGCGCCAGCAGCTTTTCGGGTATTCCCTACGAGCAGTACTTC.

This chain links TRBV30 with TRBJ1-2; 7 positions match TRBD1. Germline CDR1 and CDR2: GTSNPN and SVGIG (reference sequence). With V trimmed by 8 bases and J by 8 bases, 5 bases remained unmatched. The CDR3 is 10 residues long. CDR3 sequence: CARGPGGYTF. DNA for the CDR3: TGTGCCAGGGGGCCAGGGGGCTACACCTTC.

This clonotype was seen repeatedly, ten times or more. The chain joins TRBV5-1 to TRBJ2-2; D is uncertain. The CDR3 runs 14 residues. Germline CDR1 reads SGHRS; CDR2 reads YFSETQ. V was cut by 0 bases and J by 1 base, with 4 bases left in between. The CDR3 loop reads CASSLEGNTGELFF. The CDR3 DNA sequence: TGCGCCAGCAGCTTGGAGGGGAACACCGGGGAGCTGTTTTTT.

This clonotype was found many times. CDR3 sequence reads: CASSTLSYNEQFF. The CDR3 bases are TGTGCCAGCAGCACCCTCTCCTACAATGAGCAGTTCTTC. V is TRBV5-5 and J is TRBJ2-1; unclear D gene. The CDR3 is 13 residues long. Germline V gene lookup returns CDR1 SGHKS and CDR2 YYEKEE (reference sequence). With 4 bases removed from V and 0 bases from J, the gap between germline ends came to 5 bases.

The chain couples TRBV4-1 to TRBJ2-1, with 8 bases identical to TRBD1. The germline V gene encodes CDR1 MGHRA and CDR2 YSYEKL. The CDR3 consists of 16 residues. V lost 1 base, J lost 3 bases, and 5 bases stayed unmatched. Written as DNA, the CDR3 is TGCGCCAGCAGCCAAGTAAGGACAGGGATCTACAATGAGCAGTTCTTC. Protein sequence: CASSQVRTGIYNEQFF.

This clonotype was counted only a few times. The rearrangement uses TRBV24-1 and TRBJ2-3; D gene uncertain. The CDR3 contains 14 residues. Germline V lookup: CDR1 KGHDR, CDR2 SFDVKD. The V and J ends lost 4 bases and 2 bases respectively, with 9 bases between them. CDR3 in DNA: TGTGCCACCAGTGACTGGTCCTACACAGATACGCAGTATTTT. This sequence encodes CATSDWSYTDTQYF.

The sample holds many counts of this clonotype. This chain connects TRBV7-3 to TRBJ2-1, with D unresolved. CDR3 size: 16 residues. The germline CDR1 and CDR2 sequences are SGHTA and FQGTGA. V was shortened by 4 bases and J by 3 bases, with 16 bases between the two germline ends. For the CDR3, the DNA is TGTGCCAGCAGCTCAACGGGTCCGATCGTCTACAATGAGCAGTTCTTC. Translation gives CASSSTGPIVYNEQFF.

There are a few counts of this clonotype. V usage is TRBV12-3 or TRBV12-4 and J usage is TRBJ2-7; D perhaps matches TRBD1 (5 bases). The CDR3 contains 16 residues. The V end lost 2 bases, the J end lost 0 bases, and 14 bases lay between the germline ends. The CDR3 here is CASSLTEQVSSYEQYF. The DNA for the CDR3 is TGTGCCAGCAGTTTAACAGAACAGGTGAGCTCCTACGAGCAGTACTTC.

The chain is built from TRBV6-5 and TRBJ2-1; TRBD2 matches 7 bases. This CDR3 is built from 15 residues. Trimming cost V 2 bases and J 4 bases; bases outside gene matches: 5. Germline CDR1 MNHEY, CDR2 SVGAGI. The CDR3 region has the DNA TGTGCCAGCAGTTACGGACTAGGGGATTACAATGAGCAGTTCTTC. Amino acids: CASSYGLGDYNEQFF.

This clonotype was counted between two and nine times. The chain has TRBV29-1 and TRBJ1-1; 7 bases map to TRBD1. The V gene end was trimmed by 7 bases and the J gene end by 3 bases; junction bases not matched to a gene: 11. Germline loops: CDR1 SQVTM, CDR2 ANQGSEA. The CDR3 is 14 residues long. For the CDR3, the DNA is TGCAGCGCTGGGAGAACAGGGGAGGACACTGAAGCTTTCTTT. Protein sequence: CSAGRTGEDTEAFF.

V gene TRBV7-6 combines with J gene TRBJ2-1; 10 nucleotides agree with TRBD2. There are 14 residues in the CDR3. The germline V gene has CDR1 SGHVS and CDR2 FNYEAQ. V lost 4 bases and J lost 5; bases outside the gene matches: 2. This CDR3 reads CASSSSGSHNEQFF. The CDR3 nucleotides are TGTGCCAGCAGCTCTAGCGGGAGCCACAATGAGCAGTTCTTC.

The chain couples TRBV5-1 to TRBJ1-4, with D tentatively TRBD1 (6 bases). Trimming removed 0 bases from V and 7 bases from J, with 13 bases in between. The V gene's germline CDR1 is SGHRS and CDR2 YFSETQ. The CDR3 sequence is 15 residues long. This CDR3 is CASSLVPQGSEKLFF. The CDR3 coding sequence is TGCGCCAGCAGCTTGGTCCCACAGGGAAGTGAAAAACTGTTTTTT.

The chain recombines TRBV9 with TRBJ1-3, with D uncertain. V lost 0 bases to trimming and J lost 1 base, with 23 bases between them. The CDR3 spans 20 residues. Germline CDR1 and CDR2: SGDLS and YYNGEE. CDR3 sequence (DNA): TGTGCCAGCAGCGTAGGGAGATATCGGGTGGCACACCAGTCTGGAAACACCATATATTTT. Amino acid sequence: CASSVGRYRVAHQSGNTIYF.

The rearrangement joins TRBV19 to TRBJ2-1; TRBD2 might be the D (6 bases). This CDR3 has 15 amino acids. Trimming took off 4 bases at V and 4 bases at J, with 14 bases between the two ends. Germline V gives CDR1 LNHDA, CDR2 SQIVND (reference sequence). The CDR3 spells CASSTPGLPYNEQFF. In nucleotides, the CDR3 is TGTGCCAGTAGTACTCCGGGACTGCCGTACAATGAGCAGTTCTTC.

The chain links TRBV27 to TRBJ1-2; no firm D call. V lost 2 bases and J 3 bases, leaving 7 bases between the germline ends. The CDR3 has 13 amino acids. Germline V lookup: CDR1 MNHEY, CDR2 SMNVEV (reference sequence). The CDR3 bases are TGTGCCAGCAGTTTAAACGGAGACTATGGCTACACCTTC. This gives the protein CASSLNGDYGYTF.

This rearrangement joins TRBV11-2 to TRBJ2-7, with D perhaps TRBD1 (6 bases). Germline V gene sequence: CDR1 SGHAT, CDR2 FQNNGV. The CDR3 has 13 amino acids. V dropped 3 bases and J dropped 8 bases, with 14 bases sitting between them. The CDR3 bases are TGTGCCAGCAGCTTCCTGGGGGCACGGAAGCAGTACTTC. Translation: CASSFLGARKQYF.